This TCR beta chain was documented in a study of cytomegalovirus exposure and HLA in healthy donors. Germline V CDR1 and CDR2: SGHDT, YYEEEE. Trimming cost V 2 bases and J 1 base, with 16 bases left between them. This CDR3 region has 16 residues. Each donor was healthy, and each was a bone marrow donor. Regarding this clone: What it binds is unknown.

Findings and limits, study-wide: Reported results showed that the classifier diagnosed cytomegalovirus status with high specificity and sensitivity.

PCR was performed using 60 Vbeta and 13 Jbeta primers. The table came from immunoSEQ multiplex PCR; TCRdb's copy has only in-frame clones and leaves some out. The sample lists more than 95,000 clones, 80% to 90% occurring once. This receptor was identified in a woman in her thirties or forties in good health and CMV-seropositive. V usage is TRBV5-6 and J usage is TRBJ2-7; D perhaps matches TRBD1 (5 bases). The specimen sequenced was PBMCs. Here the CDR3 reads CASSFLTDPESYEQYF. CDR3 in DNA: TGTGCCAGCAGCTTTCTGACAGACCCTGAATCCTACGAGCAGTACTTC.